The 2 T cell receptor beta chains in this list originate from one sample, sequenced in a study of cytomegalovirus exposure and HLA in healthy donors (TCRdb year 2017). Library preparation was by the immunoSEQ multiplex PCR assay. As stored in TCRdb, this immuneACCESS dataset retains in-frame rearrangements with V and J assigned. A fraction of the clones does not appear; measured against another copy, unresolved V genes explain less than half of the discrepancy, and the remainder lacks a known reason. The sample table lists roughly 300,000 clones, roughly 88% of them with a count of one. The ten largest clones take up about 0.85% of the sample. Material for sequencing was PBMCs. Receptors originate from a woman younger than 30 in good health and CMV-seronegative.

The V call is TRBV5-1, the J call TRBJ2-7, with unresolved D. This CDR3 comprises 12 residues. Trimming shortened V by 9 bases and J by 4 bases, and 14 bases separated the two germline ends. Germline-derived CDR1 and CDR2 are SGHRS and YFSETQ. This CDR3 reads CATHPGRYEQYF. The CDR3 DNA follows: TGCGCCACCCATCCAGGTAGATACGAGCAGTACTTC.

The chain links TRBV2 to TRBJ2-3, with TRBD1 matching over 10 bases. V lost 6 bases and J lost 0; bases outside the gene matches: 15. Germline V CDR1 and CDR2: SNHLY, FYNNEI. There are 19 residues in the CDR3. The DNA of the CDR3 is TGTGCCAGCAGCGAAACCGGGACAGGGGTTGTTGGTAGCACAGATACGCAGTATTTT. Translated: CASSETGTGVVGSTDTQYF.